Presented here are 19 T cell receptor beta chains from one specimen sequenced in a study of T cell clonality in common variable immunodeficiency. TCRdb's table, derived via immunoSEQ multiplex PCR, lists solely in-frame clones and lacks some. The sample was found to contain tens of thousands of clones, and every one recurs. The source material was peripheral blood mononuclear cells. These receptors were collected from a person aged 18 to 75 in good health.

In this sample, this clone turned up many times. The chain's CDR3 is CASRGLALSLQSYEQYF. The DNA read from the CDR3 is TGTGCCAGCAGGGGACTAGCGCTAAGTCTTCAGTCCTACGAG. This chain uses TRBV6-2 or TRBV6-3 with TRBJ2-7, with 10 positions matching TRBD2. The DNA ends 3 residues before the CDR3 does, and the rest of the CDR3 is filled in from the germline J gene. V shed 6 bases and J 1 base; nucleotides not matched to a gene: 12. This CDR3 has 17 amino acids. From germline, CDR1 is MNHEY and CDR2 SVGEGT.

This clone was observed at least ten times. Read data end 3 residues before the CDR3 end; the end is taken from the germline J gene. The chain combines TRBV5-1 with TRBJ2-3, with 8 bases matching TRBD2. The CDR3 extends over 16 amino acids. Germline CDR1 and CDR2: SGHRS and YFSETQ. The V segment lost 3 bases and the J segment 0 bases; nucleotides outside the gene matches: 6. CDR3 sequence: CASSSVAGPSTDTQYF. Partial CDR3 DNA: TGCGCCAGCAGCTCCGTAGCGGGGCCGAGCACAGATACG.

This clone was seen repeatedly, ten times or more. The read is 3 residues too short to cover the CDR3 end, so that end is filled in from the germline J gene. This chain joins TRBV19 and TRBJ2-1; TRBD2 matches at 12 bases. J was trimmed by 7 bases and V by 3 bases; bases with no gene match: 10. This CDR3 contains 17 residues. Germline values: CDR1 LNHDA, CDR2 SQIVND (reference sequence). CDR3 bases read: TGTGCCAGTAGTATGGGGTTGACTAGCGGGAGCTCGAATGAG. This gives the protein CASSMGLTSGSSNE. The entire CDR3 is CASSMGLTSGSSNEQFF.

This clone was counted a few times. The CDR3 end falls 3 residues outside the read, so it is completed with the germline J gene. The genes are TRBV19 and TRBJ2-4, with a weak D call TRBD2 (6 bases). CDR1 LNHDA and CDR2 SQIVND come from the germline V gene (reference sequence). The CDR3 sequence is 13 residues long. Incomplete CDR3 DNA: TGTGCCAGTATCCGGGATGAGGACTATGGT. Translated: CASIRDEDYG. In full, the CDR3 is CASIRDEDYGQYF.

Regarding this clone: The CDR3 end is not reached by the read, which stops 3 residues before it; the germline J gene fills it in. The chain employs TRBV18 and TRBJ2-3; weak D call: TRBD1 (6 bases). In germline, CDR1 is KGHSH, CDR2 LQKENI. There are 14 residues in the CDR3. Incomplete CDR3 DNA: TGTGCCAGCTCACCCCAGGGGTTAGAAGAGACG. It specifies CASSPQGLEET. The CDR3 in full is CASSPQGLEETQYF.

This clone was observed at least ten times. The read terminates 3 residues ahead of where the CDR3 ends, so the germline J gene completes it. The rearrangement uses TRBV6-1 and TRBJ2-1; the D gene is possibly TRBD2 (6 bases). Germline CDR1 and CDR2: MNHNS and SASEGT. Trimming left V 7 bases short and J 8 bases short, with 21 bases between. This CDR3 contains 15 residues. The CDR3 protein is CASNEGSGITHEQFF. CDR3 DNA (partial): TGTGCCAGCAATGAGGGTAGCGGTATAACGCATGAG.

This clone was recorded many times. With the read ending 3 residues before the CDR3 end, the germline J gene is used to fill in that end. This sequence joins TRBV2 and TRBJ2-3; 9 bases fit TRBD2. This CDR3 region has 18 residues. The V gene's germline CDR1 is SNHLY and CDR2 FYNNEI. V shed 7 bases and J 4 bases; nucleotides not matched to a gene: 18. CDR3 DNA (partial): TGTGCCAGCAACCCGGGGGTACTCAGCGGGAGGCTGGCAGATACG. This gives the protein CASNPGVLSGRLADT. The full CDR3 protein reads CASNPGVLSGRLADTQYF.

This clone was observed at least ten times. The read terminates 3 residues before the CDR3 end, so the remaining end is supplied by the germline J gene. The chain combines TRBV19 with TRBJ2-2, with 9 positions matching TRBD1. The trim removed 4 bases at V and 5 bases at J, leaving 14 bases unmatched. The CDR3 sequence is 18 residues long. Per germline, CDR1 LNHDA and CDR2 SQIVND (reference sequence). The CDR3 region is CASSTHRDRARPTGELFF. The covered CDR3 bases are TGTGCCAGTAGTACGCACAGGGACAGGGCCCGTCCAACCGGGGAG. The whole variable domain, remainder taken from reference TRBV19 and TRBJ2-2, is DGGITQSPKYLFRKEGQNVTLSCEQNLNHDAMYWYRQDPGQGLRLIYYSQIVNDFQKGDIAEGYSVSREKKESFPLTVTSAQKNPTAFYLCASSTHRDRARPTGELFFGEGSRLTVL.

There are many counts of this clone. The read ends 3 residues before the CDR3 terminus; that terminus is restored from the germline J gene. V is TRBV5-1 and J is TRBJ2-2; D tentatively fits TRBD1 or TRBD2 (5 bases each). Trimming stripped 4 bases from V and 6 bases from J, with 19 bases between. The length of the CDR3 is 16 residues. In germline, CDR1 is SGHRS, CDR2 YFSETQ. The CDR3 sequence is CASSGRESKGAGELFF. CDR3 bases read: TGCGCCAGCAGCGGCAGGGAGAGTAAAGGAGCCGGGGAG.

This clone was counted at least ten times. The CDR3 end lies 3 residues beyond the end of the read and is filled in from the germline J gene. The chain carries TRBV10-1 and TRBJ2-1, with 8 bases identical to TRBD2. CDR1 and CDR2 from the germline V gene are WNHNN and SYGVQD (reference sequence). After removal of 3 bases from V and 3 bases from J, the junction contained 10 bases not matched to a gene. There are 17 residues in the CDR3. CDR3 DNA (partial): TGCGCCAGCAGTGATCGAGCGGGAGCCCCCGGCTACAATGAG. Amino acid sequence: CASSDRAGAPGYNE. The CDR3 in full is CASSDRAGAPGYNEQFF.

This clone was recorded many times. CDR3 DNA, as far as it was read: TGTGCCAGCAGTGAACAGACAGGGATCTATGGC. Protein: CASSEQTGIYG. The entire CDR3 sequence reads CASSEQTGIYGYTF. V gene TRBV2 combines with J gene TRBJ1-2; 7 bases fit TRBD1. The CDR3 is cut off 3 residues early in the read; its end comes from the germline J gene. The CDR3 has 14 residues. V shed 2 bases and J 4 bases; nucleotides not matched to a gene: 4. Germline V gene sequence: CDR1 SNHLY, CDR2 FYNNEI.

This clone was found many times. CDR3 DNA, as far as it was read: TGCGCCAGCAGCCAACCTTCGGGACAGGGGCGTGGGACC. Amino acid sequence: CASSQPSGQGRGT. The full-length CDR3 reads as CASSQPSGQGRGTQYF. V is TRBV4-1 and J is TRBJ2-5, with 10 bases that match TRBD1. The read gets to within 3 residues of the CDR3 end, and the germline J gene fills in the rest. CDR1 and CDR2 from the germline V gene are MGHRA and YSYEKL. Losses at the gene ends were 2 bases for V and 7 bases for J; bases not matched to a gene: 10. The CDR3 extends over 16 amino acids.

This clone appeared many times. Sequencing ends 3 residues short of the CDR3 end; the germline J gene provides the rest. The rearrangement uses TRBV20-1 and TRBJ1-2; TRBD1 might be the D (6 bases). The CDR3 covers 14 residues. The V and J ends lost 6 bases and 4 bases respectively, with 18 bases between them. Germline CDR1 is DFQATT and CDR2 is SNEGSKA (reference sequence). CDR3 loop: CSAPPGGVVYGYTF. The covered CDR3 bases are TGCAGTGCCCCACCGGGGGGCGTTGTCTATGGC.

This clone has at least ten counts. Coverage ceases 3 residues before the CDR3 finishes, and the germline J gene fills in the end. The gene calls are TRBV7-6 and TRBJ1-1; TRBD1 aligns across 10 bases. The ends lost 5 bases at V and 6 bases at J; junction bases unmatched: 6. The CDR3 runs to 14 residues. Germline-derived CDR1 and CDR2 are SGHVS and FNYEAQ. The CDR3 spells CASSPGQGGSEAFF. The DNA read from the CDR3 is TGTGCCAGCAGCCCCGGACAGGGGGGGTCTGAA.

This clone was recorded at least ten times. The CDR3 loop reads CSAVLAGGTQYF. The covered CDR3 bases are TGCAGCGCCGTTCTAGCGGGGGGGACC. J is TRBJ2-5 and V is TRBV29-1; 11 bases are shared with TRBD2. The read ends 3 residues shy of where the CDR3 ends; the end is completed using the germline J gene. Germline V CDR1 and CDR2: SQVTM, ANQGSEA. Trimming took 7 bases from V and 7 from J; bases not matched to a gene: 5. The length of the CDR3 is 12 residues.

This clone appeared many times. The CDR3 DNA, read in part, is TGCAGTGCTAGAGGTGTCGGCACAGATACG. Amino acid sequence: CSARGVGTDT. The full CDR3 is CSARGVGTDTQYF. The chain joins TRBV20-1 to TRBJ2-3, with unresolved D. The DNA ends 3 residues before the CDR3 does, and the rest of the CDR3 is filled in from the germline J gene. The CDR3 has 13 residues. In germline, CDR1 is DFQATT, CDR2 SNEGSKA (reference sequence). V shed 1 base and J shed 1 base, with 6 bases lying between them.

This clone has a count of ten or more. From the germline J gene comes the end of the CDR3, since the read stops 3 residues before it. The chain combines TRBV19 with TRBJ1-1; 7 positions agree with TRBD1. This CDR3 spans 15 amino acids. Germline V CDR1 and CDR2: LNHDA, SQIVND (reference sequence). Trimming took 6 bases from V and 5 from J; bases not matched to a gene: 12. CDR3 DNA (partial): TGTGCCAGTAGCCCTGGACAGGTCTTGGGGACTGAA. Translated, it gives CASSPGQVLGTE. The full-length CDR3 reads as CASSPGQVLGTEAFF. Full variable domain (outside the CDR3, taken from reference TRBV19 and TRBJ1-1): DGGITQSPKYLFRKEGQNVTLSCEQNLNHDAMYWYRQDPGQGLRLIYYSQIVNDFQKGDIAEGYSVSREKKESFPLTVTSAQKNPTAFYLCASSPGQVLGTEAFFGQGTRLTVV.

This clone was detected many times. The CDR3 sequence: CASSEQLAAQETQYF. CDR3 DNA, as far as it was read: TGTGCCAGCAGTGAACAACTAGCGGCGCAAGAGACC. This chain joins TRBV2 and TRBJ2-5, with 8 nucleotides matching TRBD2. The CDR3 is cut off 3 residues early in the read; its end comes from the germline J gene. The CDR3 has 15 residues. The J segment lost 2 bases and the V segment lost 2 bases, leaving 4 bases of the junction unmatched. Germline CDR1 SNHLY, CDR2 FYNNEI. The complete variable domain, with remaining parts taken from reference TRBV2 and TRBJ2-5, reads EPEVTQTPSHQVTQMGQEVILRCVPISNHLYFYWYRQILGQKVEFLVSFYNNEISEKSEIFDDQFSVERPDGSNFTLKIRSTKLEDSAMYFCASSEQLAAQETQYFGPGTRLLVL.

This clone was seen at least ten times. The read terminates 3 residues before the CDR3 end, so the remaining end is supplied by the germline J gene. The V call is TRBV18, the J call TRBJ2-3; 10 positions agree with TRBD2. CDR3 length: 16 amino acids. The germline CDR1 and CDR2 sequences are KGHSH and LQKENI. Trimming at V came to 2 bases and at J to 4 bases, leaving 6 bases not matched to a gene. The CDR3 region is CASSPNEREGADTQYF. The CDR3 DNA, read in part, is TGTGCCAGCTCACCAAATGAGCGGGAGGGCGCAGATACG.